This T cell receptor beta chain was observed in a study of graft-versus-host responses after intestinal transplantation. Study background: The transplants performed in recipients were multivisceral, liver-intestinal, or isolated intestinal. Every recipient had anti-thymocyte globulin induction and 3 to 4 years of tacrolimus plus steroids.

With regard to this clone: Its specificity is unknown.

Notes on the study in general: GvH clones appeared in recipient marrow, some first in ileum or blood.

Trimming removed 2 bases at V and 5 bases at J, with 9 bases between. CDR1 and CDR2 from the germline V gene are MDHEN and SYDVKM. CDR3 length equals 13 residues. The table came from immunoSEQ multiplex PCR; TCRdb's copy has only in-frame clones and leaves some out. Of tens of thousands of clones listed, about 80% are singletons. This sample comprised unstimulated CD4+ T cells sorted from spleen or lymph node cells, obtained before transplant. The sequence was collected from a human donor who was the organ donor for an intestinal transplant. The chain has TRBV28 and TRBJ1-2; no definite D call. This chain's CDR3 is CASSLQQSYGYTF. DNA for the CDR3: TGTGCCAGCAGTTTACAACAGAGTTATGGCTACACCTTC.